This T cell receptor beta chain was identified during a study of metastatic and nonmetastatic thyroid tumors. In the study overall: Where malignant and benign thyroid patients were concerned, repertoires were compared across blood and tumor or nodule tissue. Study-level points and caveats: According to reports, the diversity of TCR beta was significantly higher in malignant thyroid tumors than in benign nodules, and this held in both blood and tumor samples.

The entire patient cohort was treatment-naive prior to thyroid surgery. This clone was observed a handful of times. Antigen: not known. The junction departs from the called germline gene at one end, perhaps through a read error. The CDR3 loop spans 14 amino acids. The germline CDR1 and CDR2 sequences are MDHEN and SYDVKM. As originally analysed: To classify distant metastasis in papillary thyroid cancer, a model was built from CDR3 differences across clinicopathological groups. TCRdb reprocessed the PCR reads via MiXCR. TCRdb's processing, not the study's, gives the V and J calls here. The repertoire holds about 30,000 clones, about a third seen once, with about 23% in the top ten.

The receptor comes from a female donor with papillary thyroid cancer or a benign thyroid nodule (not recorded which). Some clones in this sample may be carry-over from other donors' samples. The specimen sequenced was tumor tissue. This chain links TRBV28 with TRBJ1-6; D is unclear. The CDR3 sequence is CASRLADTNSPLHF. The CDR3 DNA follows: TGTGCCAGCAGACTTGCAGACACTAATTCCCCCCTCCACTTT.